This T cell receptor (beta chain) is drawn from a study of technical replicates of blood from a few donors. Here immunoSEQ multiplex PCR was the method, and the copy in TCRdb shows in-frame clones only, minus some. The sample has approximately 82,000 clones; around 90% are singletons. This CDR3 contains 17 residues. Germline CDR1 and CDR2: WNHNN and SYGVQD (reference sequence). The germline V and J ends were trimmed by 7 bases and 9 bases, with 28 bases remaining between them. The clonotype was recovered from a human donor in good health. Some clones in this sample may be carry-over from other donors' samples. Specimen: T cells isolated from PBMCs. The chain has TRBV10-1 and TRBJ2-1; tentatively, D is TRBD2 (5 bases). The chain's CDR3 is CASKFRPVTANAGEQFF. For the CDR3, the DNA is TGCGCCAGCAAATTCAGGCCAGTCACCGCAAACGCGGGTGAGCAGTTCTTC.